What follows are 18 T cell receptor beta chains derived from one specimen sequenced in a study of molecular identifiers for immune sequencing clone quantification. MiXCR, run by TCRdb on the PCR reads, gives a single entry per CDR3 protein. The data contain approximately 670,000 distinct CDR3 sequences, approximately 20% of them singletons. Sequenced sample: naive CD8+ T cells from blood, with Jurkat cell RNA spiked in. As for subset: FACS-sorted CD8+CD4-CCR7+CD45RA+ naive T cells. All receptors come from a human donor in good health. Some libraries in this study had Jurkat cell RNA spiked in.

On this clonotype: One base away lies a much larger clone, so this may be a sequencing read error. The chain has TRBV6-2 or TRBV6-3 and TRBJ1-1; 7 bases align to TRBD1. The CDR3 runs to 13 residues. Germline V gene sequence: CDR1 MNHEY, CDR2 SVGEGT. This chain's CDR3 is CASTTGLNTKAFF. Here the CDR3 DNA reads TGTGCCAGCACGACAGGGCTGAACACTAAAGCTTTCTTT.

As concerns this clonotype: A much more abundant neighbour one base away suggests this may be a read error. The rearrangement uses TRBV7-6 and TRBJ1-1; maybe TRBD1 (5 bases). Trimming pared 5 bases from V and 4 bases from J, leaving 17 bases between. CDR1 and CDR2 (germline): SGHVS, FNYEAQ. This CDR3 is built from 15 residues. CDR3 coding DNA: TGTGCCAGCAGCCCCGAATTGGGGGTGAGCACTGAAGCTTTCTTT. Protein product: CASSPELGVSTEAFF.

A remark on this clonotype: Since a much larger clone is just one base distant, this may be a read error. V gene TRBV6-5 combines with J gene TRBJ1-5; 9 bases are shared with TRBD1. The junction had 5 bases not matched to a gene; V was cut back by 7 bases and J by 1 base. CDR1 is MNHEY and CDR2 is SVGAGI in the germline V gene. CDR3 length: 15 residues. CDR3 in amino acids: CASKRGTGSNQPQHF. The CDR3 coding sequence is TGTGCCAGCAAGCGGGGGACAGGGAGCAATCAGCCCCAGCATTTT.

CDR3 in DNA: TGTGCCAGCAGTTTTACTGGCCAGAGCTCCTACGAGCAGTACTTC. Translating gives CASSFTGQSSYEQYF. This chain connects TRBV7-8 to TRBJ2-7; no clear D. This CDR3 comprises 15 residues. V lost 6 bases, J lost 0 bases, and 15 bases lay in between. Germline V gene lookup returns CDR1 SGHVS and CDR2 FQNEAQ.

This clonotype was detected many times. V and J are TRBV20-1 and TRBJ2-7; 9 positions agree with TRBD1. J gave up 1 base and V 6 bases, and 13 bases lay outside the gene matches. The CDR3 is made up of 16 amino acids. Looked up from germline, CDR1 is DFQATT and CDR2 is SNEGSKA (reference sequence). CDR3 sequence (DNA): TGCAGTGCCGTTTGGGGACAGGGCGAAAAATCCTACGAGCAGTACTTC. Its translation: CSAVWGQGEKSYEQYF.

This clonotype was seen at least ten times. The chain is built from TRBV20-1 and TRBJ1-4, with D unclear. Trimming pared 2 bases from V and 8 bases from J, leaving 12 bases between. The germline gives CDR1 DFQATT, CDR2 SNEGSKA (reference sequence). The CDR3 runs 13 residues. Here the CDR3 DNA reads TGCAGTGCTAGACCCGGCGGGGAGGAAAAACTGTTTTTT. It specifies CSARPGGEEKLFF.

In this sample, this clonotype turned up once. This chain joins TRBV19 and TRBJ1-5; possibly TRBD1 for D (5 bases). V was cut by 8 bases and J by 2 bases, with 13 bases left in between. From germline, CDR1 is LNHDA and CDR2 SQIVND (reference sequence). This CDR3 comprises 14 residues. CDR3 in amino acids: CASDSRVGNQPQHF. The CDR3, as DNA: TGTGCCAGTGACAGCAGGGTTGGCAATCAGCCCCAGCATTTT.

This chain joins TRBV27 and TRBJ1-1, with D maybe TRBD1 (6 bases). With 2 bases removed from V and 5 bases from J, the gap between germline ends came to 12 bases. The CDR3 contains 14 residues. The germline CDR1 and CDR2 sequences are MNHEY and SMNVEV (reference sequence). The CDR3 DNA reads TGTGCCAGCAGTTTACGGGGGCTGACGACTGAAGCTTTCTTT. Translating gives CASSLRGLTTEAFF.

Concerning this clonotype itself: The CDR3 carries no conserved terminal phenylalanine or tryptophan, so it likely arises from a read error. The genes are TRBV12-3 or TRBV12-4 and TRBJ1-3; D unclear. Trimming took off 5 bases at V and 4 bases at J, with 6 bases between the two ends. This CDR3 is built from 12 residues. The CDR3 loop reads CASSPTGNTIYL. In nucleotides, the CDR3 is TGTGCCAGCAGTCCCACAGGAAACACCATATATCTT.

This chain connects TRBV20-1 to TRBJ2-5; the D gene is possibly TRBD1 (6 bases). This CDR3 spans 16 amino acids. Trimming removed 2 bases from V and 1 base from J, with 17 bases in between. Germline CDR1 reads DFQATT; CDR2 reads SNEGSKA (reference sequence). The CDR3 bases are TGCAGTGCTAGAAGCAGACCAGGGACAACCCAAGAGACCCAGTACTTC. Protein product: CSARSRPGTTQETQYF.

This clonotype was seen a handful of times. The rearrangement links TRBV19 to TRBJ2-7, with TRBD1 identical over 8 bases. The junction had 12 bases not matched to a gene; V was cut back by 4 bases and J by 7 bases. The CDR3 has 15 residues. The germline V gene encodes CDR1 LNHDA and CDR2 SQIVND (reference sequence). CDR3 DNA: TGTGCCAGTAGTAGAGCCGGGACAGGCTACCAGGAGCAGTACTTC. Residues: CASSRAGTGYQEQYF.

Concerning this clonotype itself: Sequence at one end of the junction differs from germline and may be a read error. The chain uses TRBV7-6 and TRBJ2-5, with D maybe TRBD2 (5 bases). This CDR3 region has 15 residues. CDR1 is SGHVS and CDR2 is FNYEAQ in the germline V gene. This CDR3 is CANSWAGGTQETQYF. CDR3 coding DNA: TGTGCCAACAGCTGGGCGGGTGGAACACAAGAGACCCAGTACTTC.

Regarding this clonotype: This could be a read error, since a much larger clone is one nucleotide away. The rearrangement uses TRBV7-9 and TRBJ1-1; D not certain. The CDR3 runs to 13 residues. V shed 8 bases and J shed 1 base, with 11 bases lying between them. The germline V gene has CDR1 SEHNR and CDR2 FQNEAQ (reference sequence). For the CDR3, the DNA is TGTGCCAGCCGGTCGAACCCGAACACTGAAGCTTTCTTT. Translating gives CASRSNPNTEAFF. Combining the CDR3 with reference TRBV7-9 and TRBJ1-1 gives the whole variable domain DTGVSQNPRHKITKRGQNVTFRCDPISEHNRLYWYRQTLGQGPEFLTYFQNEAQLEKSRLLSDRFSAERPKGSFSTLEIQRTEQGDSAMYLCASRSNPNTEAFFGQGTRLTVV.

The rearrangement links TRBV7-9 to TRBJ1-2; no reliable D call. The ends were cut back, 4 bases at V and 2 bases at J, with 8 bases in the middle. The V gene's germline CDR1 is SEHNR and CDR2 FQNEAQ (reference sequence). CDR3 length: 13 residues. CDR3 region: CASSSVMNYGYTF. Written as DNA, the CDR3 is TGTGCCAGCAGCTCAGTGATGAACTATGGCTACACCTTC.

On this clonotype itself: A read error may be the cause here, since a much bigger clone is one base away. The chain recombines TRBV7-9 with TRBJ2-3, with 10 bases fitting TRBD1. TRBJ1-5 matches the DNA end more closely, so the J call is doubtful. This CDR3 has 15 residues. CDR1 and CDR2 from the germline V gene are SEHNR and FQNEAQ (reference sequence). CDR3 nucleotides: TGTGCCAGCAGTCCGGGACAGGGGTCCGCAGATACGCAGCATTTT. This translates into CASSPGQGSADTQHF.

To note about this clonotype: In this CDR3 the conserved last residue, phenylalanine or tryptophan, is missing, so a read error is likely. This sequence joins TRBV6-1 and TRBJ2-7; TRBD2 matches at 10 bases. This CDR3 has 16 residues. J gave up 3 bases and V 2 bases, and 7 bases lay outside the gene matches. The germline V gene encodes CDR1 MNHNS and CDR2 SASEGT. CDR3 nucleotides: TGTGCCAGCAGTGAATCGGTTAGCGGGGGGTACTACGAGCAGTACCTC. It translates to CASSESVSGGYYEQYL.

With regard to this clonotype: This clone may be a read error of a much larger clone one base away. The rearrangement joins TRBV6-2 or TRBV6-3 to TRBJ1-5, with D perhaps matching TRBD1 (5 bases). The CDR3 is 15 amino acids. CDR1 and CDR2 (germline): MNHEY, SVGEGT. Trimming took off 6 bases at V and 4 bases at J, with 16 bases between the two ends. The CDR3 region is CASSGLTEYNQPQHF. The CDR3 DNA follows: TGTGCCAGCAGCGGCCTGACAGAGTATAATCAGCCCCAGCATTTT.

This clonotype has at least ten counts. The rearrangement links TRBV7-9 to TRBJ1-6; D uncertain. The V end was cut by 5 bases, the J end by 6 bases, with 17 bases between. Per germline, CDR1 SEHNR and CDR2 FQNEAQ (reference sequence). This CDR3 region has 16 residues. The CDR3 DNA reads TGTGCCAGCAGCCCGCTCCCCGGCGGAAGTAATTCACCCCTCCACTTT. Encoded protein: CASSPLPGGSNSPLHF.